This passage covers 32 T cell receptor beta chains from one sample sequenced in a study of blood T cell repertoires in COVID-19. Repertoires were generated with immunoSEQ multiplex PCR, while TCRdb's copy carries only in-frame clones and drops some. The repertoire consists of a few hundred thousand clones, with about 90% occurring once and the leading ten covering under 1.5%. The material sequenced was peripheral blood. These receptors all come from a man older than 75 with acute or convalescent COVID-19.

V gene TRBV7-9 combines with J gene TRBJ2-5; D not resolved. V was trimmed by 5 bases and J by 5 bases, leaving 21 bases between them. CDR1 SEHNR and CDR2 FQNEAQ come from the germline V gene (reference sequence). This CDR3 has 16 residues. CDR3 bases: TGTGCCAGCAGCCCCCGAGGCGCTTACCCAAAGGAGACCCAGTACTTC. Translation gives CASSPRGAYPKETQYF.

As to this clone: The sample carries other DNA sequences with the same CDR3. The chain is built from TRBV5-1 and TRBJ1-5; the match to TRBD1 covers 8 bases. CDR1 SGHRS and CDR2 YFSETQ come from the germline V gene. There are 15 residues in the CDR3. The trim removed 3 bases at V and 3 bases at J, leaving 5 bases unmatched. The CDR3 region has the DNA TGCGCCAGCAGCTCCGGACAGGGAGACAATCAGCCCCAGCATTTT. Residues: CASSSGQGDNQPQHF.

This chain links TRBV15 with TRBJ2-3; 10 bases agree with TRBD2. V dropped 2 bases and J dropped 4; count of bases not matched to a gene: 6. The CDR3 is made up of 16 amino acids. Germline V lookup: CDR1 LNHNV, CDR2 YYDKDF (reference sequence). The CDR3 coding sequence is TGTGCCACCAGCAGAAGGCTAGCGGGGGTCGCAGATACGCAGTATTTT. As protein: CATSRRLAGVADTQYF.

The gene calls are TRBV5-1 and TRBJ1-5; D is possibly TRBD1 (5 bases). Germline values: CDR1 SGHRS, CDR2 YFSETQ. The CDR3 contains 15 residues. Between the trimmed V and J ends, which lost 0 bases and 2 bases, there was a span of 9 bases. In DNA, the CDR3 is TGCGCCAGCAGCTTGGCTACAGGCGGCAATCAGCCCCAGCATTTT. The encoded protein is CASSLATGGNQPQHF. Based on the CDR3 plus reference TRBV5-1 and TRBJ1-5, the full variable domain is KAGVTQTPRYLIKTRGQQVTLSCSPISGHRSVSWYQQTPGQGLQFLFEYFSETQRNKGNFPGRFSGRQFSNSRSEMNVSTLELGDSALYLCASSLATGGNQPQHFGDGTRLSIL.

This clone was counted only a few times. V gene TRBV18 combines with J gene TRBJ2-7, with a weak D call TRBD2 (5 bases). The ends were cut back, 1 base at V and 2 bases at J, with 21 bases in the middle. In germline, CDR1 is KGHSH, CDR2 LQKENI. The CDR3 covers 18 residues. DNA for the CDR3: TGTGCCAGCTCACCACTGCCGCTCGAAGGACTGACCGCCTACGAGCAGTACTTC. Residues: CASSPLPLEGLTAYEQYF.

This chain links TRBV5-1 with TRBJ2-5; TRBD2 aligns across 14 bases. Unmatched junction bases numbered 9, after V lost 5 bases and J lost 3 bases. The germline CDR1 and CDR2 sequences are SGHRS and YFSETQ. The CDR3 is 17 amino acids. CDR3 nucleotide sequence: TGCGCCAGCAGATACGGACTAGCGGGAGGACCCAAAGAGACCCAGTACTTC. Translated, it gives CASRYGLAGGPKETQYF.

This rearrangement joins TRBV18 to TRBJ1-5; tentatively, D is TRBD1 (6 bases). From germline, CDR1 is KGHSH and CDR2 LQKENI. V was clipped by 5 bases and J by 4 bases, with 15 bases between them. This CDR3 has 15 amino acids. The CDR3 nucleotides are TGTGCCAGCTCAGCACAGGGAGGTGAGAATCAGCCCCAGCATTTT. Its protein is CASSAQGGENQPQHF. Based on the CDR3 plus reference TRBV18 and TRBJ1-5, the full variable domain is NAGVMQNPRHLVRRRGQEARLRCSPMKGHSHVYWYRQLPEEGLKFMVYLQKENIIDESGMPKERFSAEFPKEGPSILRIQQVVRGDSAAYFCASSAQGGENQPQHFGDGTRLSIL.

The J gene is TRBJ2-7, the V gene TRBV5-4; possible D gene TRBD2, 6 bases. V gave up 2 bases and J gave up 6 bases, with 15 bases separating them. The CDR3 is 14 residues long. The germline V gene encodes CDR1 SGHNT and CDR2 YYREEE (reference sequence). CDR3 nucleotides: TGTGCCAGCAGCTTAGGAGGGGCCCCTCGCGAGCAGTACTTC. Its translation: CASSLGGAPREQYF.

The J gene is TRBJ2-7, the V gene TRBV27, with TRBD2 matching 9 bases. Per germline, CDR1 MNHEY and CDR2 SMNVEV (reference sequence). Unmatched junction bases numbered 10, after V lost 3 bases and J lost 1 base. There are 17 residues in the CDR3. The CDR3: CASSLGGSGSASYEQYF. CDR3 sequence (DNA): TGTGCCAGCAGTTTGGGGGGTAGCGGGAGCGCTTCCTACGAGCAGTACTTC.

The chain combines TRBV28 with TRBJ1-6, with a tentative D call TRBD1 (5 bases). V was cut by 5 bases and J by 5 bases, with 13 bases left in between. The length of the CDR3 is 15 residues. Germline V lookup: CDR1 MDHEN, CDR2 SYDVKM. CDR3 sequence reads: CASSLTWGDNSPLHF. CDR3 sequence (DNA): TGTGCCAGCAGTCTTACATGGGGGGATAATTCACCCCTCCACTTT.

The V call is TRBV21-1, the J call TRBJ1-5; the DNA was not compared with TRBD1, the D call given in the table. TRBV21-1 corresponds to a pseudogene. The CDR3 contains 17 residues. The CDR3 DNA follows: TGTGCCAGCAGCGCTCAGTGGCAGGGAAGGGGCAATCAGCCCCAGCATTTT. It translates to CASSAQWQGRGNQPQHF.

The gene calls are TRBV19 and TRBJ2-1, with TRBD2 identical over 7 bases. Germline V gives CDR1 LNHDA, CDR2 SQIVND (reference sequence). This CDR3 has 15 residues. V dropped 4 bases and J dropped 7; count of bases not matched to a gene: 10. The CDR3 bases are TGTGCCAGTAGTACCGGCGGGAGAGGTCGGAATGAGCAGTTCTTC. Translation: CASSTGGRGRNEQFF.

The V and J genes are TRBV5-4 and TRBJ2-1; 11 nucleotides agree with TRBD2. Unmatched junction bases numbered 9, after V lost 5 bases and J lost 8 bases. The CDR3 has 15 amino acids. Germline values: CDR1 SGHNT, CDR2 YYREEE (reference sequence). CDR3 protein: CASRRTSGPGDEQFF. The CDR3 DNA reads TGTGCCAGCAGAAGGACTAGCGGGCCGGGGGATGAGCAGTTCTTC.

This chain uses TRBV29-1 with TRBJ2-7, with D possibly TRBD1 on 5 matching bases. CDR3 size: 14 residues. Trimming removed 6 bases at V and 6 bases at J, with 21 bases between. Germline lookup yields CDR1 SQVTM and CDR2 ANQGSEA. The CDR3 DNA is TGCAGCGTGCAACAGGACCCCGGGCTACGCGAGCAGTACTTC. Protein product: CSVQQDPGLREQYF.

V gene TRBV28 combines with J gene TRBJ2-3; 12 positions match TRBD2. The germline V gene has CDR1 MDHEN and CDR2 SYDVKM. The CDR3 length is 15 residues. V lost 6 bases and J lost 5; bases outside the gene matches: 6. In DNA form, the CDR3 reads TGTGCCAGCAGCCTAGCGGGAGGGCGGGGAGATACGCAGTATTTT. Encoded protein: CASSLAGGRGDTQYF.

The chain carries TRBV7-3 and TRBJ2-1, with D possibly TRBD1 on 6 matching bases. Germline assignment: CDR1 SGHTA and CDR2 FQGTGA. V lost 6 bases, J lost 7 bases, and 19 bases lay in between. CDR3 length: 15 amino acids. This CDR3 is CASSLSQGVGNEQFF. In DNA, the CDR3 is TGTGCCAGCAGTCTATCACAGGGTGTGGGAAATGAGCAGTTCTTC. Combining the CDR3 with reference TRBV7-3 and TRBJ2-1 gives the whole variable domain GAGVSQTPSNKVTEKGKYVELRCDPISGHTALYWYRQSLGQGPEFLIYFQGTGAADDSGLPNDRFFAVRPEGSVSTLKIQRTERGDSAVYLCASSLSQGVGNEQFFGPGTRLTVL.

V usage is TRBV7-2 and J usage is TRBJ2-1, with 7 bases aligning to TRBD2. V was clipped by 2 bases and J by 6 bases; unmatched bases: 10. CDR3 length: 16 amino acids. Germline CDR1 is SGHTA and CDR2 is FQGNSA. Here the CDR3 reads CASSLRLGEGGNEQFF. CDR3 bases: TGTGCCAGCAGCTTAAGATTGGGGGAGGGAGGCAATGAGCAGTTCTTC.

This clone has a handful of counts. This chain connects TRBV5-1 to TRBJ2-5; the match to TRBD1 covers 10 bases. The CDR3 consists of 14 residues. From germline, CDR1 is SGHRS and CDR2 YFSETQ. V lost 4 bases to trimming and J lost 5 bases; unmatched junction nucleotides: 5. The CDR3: CASSGQGVWETQYF. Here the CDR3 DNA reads TGCGCCAGCAGCGGACAGGGGGTATGGGAGACCCAGTACTTC.

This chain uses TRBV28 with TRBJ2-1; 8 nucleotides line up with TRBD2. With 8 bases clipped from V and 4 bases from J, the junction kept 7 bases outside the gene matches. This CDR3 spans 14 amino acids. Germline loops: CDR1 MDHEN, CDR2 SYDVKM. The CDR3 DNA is TGTGCCAGCCTACCTAGCGGGTTTTACAATGAGCAGTTCTTC. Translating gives CASLPSGFYNEQFF.

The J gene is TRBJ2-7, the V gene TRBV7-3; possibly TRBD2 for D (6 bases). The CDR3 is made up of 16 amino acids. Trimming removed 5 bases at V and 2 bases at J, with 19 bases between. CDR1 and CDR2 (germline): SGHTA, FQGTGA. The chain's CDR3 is CASSRSGRDPPYEQYF. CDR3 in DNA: TGTGCCAGCAGCCGTAGCGGCCGGGACCCCCCCTACGAGCAGTACTTC.

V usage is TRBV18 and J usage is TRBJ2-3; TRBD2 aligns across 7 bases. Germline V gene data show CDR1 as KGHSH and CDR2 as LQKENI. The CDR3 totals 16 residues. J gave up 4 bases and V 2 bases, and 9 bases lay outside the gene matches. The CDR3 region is CASSPSGGSGPDTQYF. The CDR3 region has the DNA TGTGCCAGCTCACCATCCGGCGGGAGCGGCCCAGATACGCAGTATTTT.

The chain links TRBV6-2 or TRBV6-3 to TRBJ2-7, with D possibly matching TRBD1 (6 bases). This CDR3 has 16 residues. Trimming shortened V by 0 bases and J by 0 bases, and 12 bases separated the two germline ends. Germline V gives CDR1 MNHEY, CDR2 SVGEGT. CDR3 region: CASSYSLRDTSYEQYF. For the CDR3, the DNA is TGTGCCAGCAGTTACTCATTGAGGGACACCTCCTACGAGCAGTACTTC.

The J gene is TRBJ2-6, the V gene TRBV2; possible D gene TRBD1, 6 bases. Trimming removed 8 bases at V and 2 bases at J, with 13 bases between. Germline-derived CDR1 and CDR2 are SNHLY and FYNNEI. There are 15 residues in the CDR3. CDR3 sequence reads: CASGTGTPGANVLTF. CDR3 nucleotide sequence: TGTGCCAGCGGCACAGGGACCCCTGGGGCCAACGTCCTGACTTTC.

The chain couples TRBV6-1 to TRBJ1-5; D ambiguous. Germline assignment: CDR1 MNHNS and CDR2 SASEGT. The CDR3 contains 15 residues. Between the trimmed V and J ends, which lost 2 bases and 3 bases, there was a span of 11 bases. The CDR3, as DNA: TGTGCCAGCAGTGAAAATCGAGGGAACAATCAGCCCCAGCATTTT. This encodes CASSENRGNNQPQHF.

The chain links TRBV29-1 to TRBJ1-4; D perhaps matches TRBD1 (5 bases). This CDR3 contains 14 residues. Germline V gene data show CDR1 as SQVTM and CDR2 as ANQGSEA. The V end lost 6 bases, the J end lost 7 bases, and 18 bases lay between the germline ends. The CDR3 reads CSVFIGGGSEKLFF. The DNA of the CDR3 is TGCAGCGTCTTTATCGGGGGGGGATCTGAAAAACTGTTTTTT. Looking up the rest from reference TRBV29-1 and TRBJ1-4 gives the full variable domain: SAVISQKPSRDICQRGTSLTIQCQVDSQVTMMFWYRQQPGQSLTLIATANQGSEATYESGFVIDKFPISRPNLTFSTLTVSNMSPEDSSIYLCSVFIGGGSEKLFFGSGTQLSVL.

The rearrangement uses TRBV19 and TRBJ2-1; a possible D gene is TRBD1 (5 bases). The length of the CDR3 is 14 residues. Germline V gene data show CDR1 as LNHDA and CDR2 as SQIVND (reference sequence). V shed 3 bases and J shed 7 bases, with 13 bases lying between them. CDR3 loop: CASSIQRGQNEQFF. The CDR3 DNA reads TGTGCCAGTAGTATCCAAAGGGGTCAGAATGAGCAGTTCTTC.

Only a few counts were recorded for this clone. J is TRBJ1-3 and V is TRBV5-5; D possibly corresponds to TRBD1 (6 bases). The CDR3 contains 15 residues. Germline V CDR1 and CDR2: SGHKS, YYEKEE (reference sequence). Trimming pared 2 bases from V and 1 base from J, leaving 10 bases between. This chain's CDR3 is CASSFDRRSGNTIYF. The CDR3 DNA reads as TGTGCCAGCAGCTTCGACAGGCGATCTGGAAACACCATATATTTT.

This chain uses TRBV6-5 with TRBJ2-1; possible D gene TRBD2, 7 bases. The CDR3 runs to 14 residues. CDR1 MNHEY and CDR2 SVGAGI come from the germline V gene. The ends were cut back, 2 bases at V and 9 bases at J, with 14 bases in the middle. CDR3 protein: CASSYRGGGLEQFF. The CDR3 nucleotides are TGTGCCAGCAGTTACAGGGGGGGAGGGCTTGAGCAGTTCTTC.

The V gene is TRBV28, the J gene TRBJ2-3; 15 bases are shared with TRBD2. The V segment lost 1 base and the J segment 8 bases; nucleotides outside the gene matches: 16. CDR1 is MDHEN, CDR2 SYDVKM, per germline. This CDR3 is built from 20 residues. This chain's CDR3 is CASSLSGTSGRWGPSGTQYF. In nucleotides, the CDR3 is TGTGCCAGCAGTTTATCCGGGACTAGCGGGAGGTGGGGTCCGTCCGGTACGCAGTATTTT.

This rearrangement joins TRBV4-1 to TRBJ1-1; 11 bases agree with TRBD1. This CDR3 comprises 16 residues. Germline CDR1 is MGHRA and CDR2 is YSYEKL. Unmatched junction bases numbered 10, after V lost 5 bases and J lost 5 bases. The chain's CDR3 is CASSKGGQGGKTEAFF. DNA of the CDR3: TGCGCCAGCAGCAAAGGGGGACAGGGGGGGAAAACTGAAGCTTTCTTT.

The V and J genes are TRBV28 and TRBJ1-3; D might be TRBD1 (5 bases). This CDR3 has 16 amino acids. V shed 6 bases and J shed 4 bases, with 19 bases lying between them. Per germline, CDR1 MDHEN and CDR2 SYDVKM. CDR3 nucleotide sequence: TGTGCCAGCAGCTATCTCGGGGGGATTCTAGGAAACACCATATATTTT. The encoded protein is CASSYLGGILGNTIYF. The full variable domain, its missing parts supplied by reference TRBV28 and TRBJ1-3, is DVKVTQSSRYLVKRTGEKVFLECVQDMDHENMFWYRQDPGLGLRLIYFSYDVKMKEKGDIPEGYSVSREKKERFSLILESASTNQTSMYLCASSYLGGILGNTIYFGEGSWLTVV.

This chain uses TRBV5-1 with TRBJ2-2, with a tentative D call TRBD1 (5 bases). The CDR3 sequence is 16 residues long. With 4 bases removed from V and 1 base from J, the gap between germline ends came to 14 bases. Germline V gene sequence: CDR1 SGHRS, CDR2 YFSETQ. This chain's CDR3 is CASSPLATGNTGELFF. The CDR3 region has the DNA TGCGCCAGCAGCCCTTTAGCTACAGGGAACACCGGGGAGCTGTTTTTT.